This TCR beta chain was documented in a study of graft-versus-host responses after intestinal transplantation. This clone was counted a few times. The V end was cut by 1 base, the J end by 1 base, with 7 bases between. Germline CDR1 reads SGHNT; CDR2 reads YENEEA. The CDR3 is 14 residues long. The data were produced by immunoSEQ multiplex PCR, yet TCRdb's version contains in-frame clones alone and is incomplete. The sample records 15,000 or so clones, under 35% being singletons. This clonotype originated in a human patient who received an intestinal transplant. The source material was alloreactive CD4+ T cells from a mixed lymphocyte reaction culture, sampled before intestinal transplant. Specified subset: CFSE-low proliferating T cells sorted from roughly six-day pre-transplant mixed lymphocyte reaction (GvH or HvG direction). The gene calls are TRBV11-3 and TRBJ2-5, with unresolved D. The CDR3 nucleotides read TGTGCCAGCAGCTTAGGACCGTTCCAAGAGACCCAGTACTTC. It yields the protein CASSLGPFQETQYF.